This T cell receptor (beta chain) was identified during a study of blood T cells in healthy people across ages. The CDR3 spans 14 residues. CDR1 is MNHEY, CDR2 SVGAGI, per germline. Trimming removed 6 bases from V and 6 bases from J, with 14 bases in between. The authors ran a second PCR of 7 to 11 cycles using a sample-barcoded 5' primer and a J-beta primer mix. Via MiXCR, TCRdb re-called the 5' RACE reads, giving one row per CDR3 protein. The top ten clones hold about an eighth of a sample with about a million distinct CDR3 sequences, more than 30% of them seen once. The receptor was derived from a young man in good health. The chain is built from TRBV6-5 and TRBJ1-4; D is perhaps TRBD1 (6 bases). Material: blood. CDR3 nucleotides: TGTGCCAGCAGAACCCGGGACACCGATGAAAAACTGTTTTTT. Protein sequence: CASRTRDTDEKLFF.